This TCR beta chain was sequenced during a study of T cells expressing NK-cell markers. TCRdb reworked the 5' RACE reads into one entry per CDR3 protein, no DNA. The sample yields around 180,000 distinct CDR3 sequences, of which the top ten take up about 19%. Points from the study as a whole: Clones of NKG2C+ T cells that had expanded were of unclear HCMV specificity.

The CDR3 contains 15 residues. CDR1 is SGHNT and CDR2 is YYREEE in the germline V gene (reference sequence). As to this clonotype: The antigen is not known.

The rearrangement links TRBV5-4 to TRBJ2-7; TCRdb's D gene call, TRBD2, goes unchecked for lack of DNA. The clonotype was recovered from a man between 18 and 69 years old in good health. Source material: blood T cells: a sorted CD56 or NKG2C T cell subset, CD4+ or CD8+ T cells, or bulk PBMC T cells (not recorded which). This chain's CDR3 is CASSLGTSGGLEQYF.